This is a list of T cell receptor beta chains from one sample in a study of STAT5B mutations in CD4+ large granular lymphocyte leukemia. Sequencing was performed with immunoSEQ multiplex PCR; in TCRdb, only in-frame clones are kept and a portion is missing. The data contain tens of thousands of clones, approximately 81% of them seen just once; the ten biggest clones take up 0.29%. Sequencing used CD4+ T cells from blood buffy coats. All receptors derive from a human donor in good health. The CDR3 runs from the conserved cysteine through the conserved F or W. A D gene is named only where the DNA matches it firmly. Expanded clones are given a class, and other clones once, few, many or no size at all.

TGTGCCAGCAGTCCCTGGGTTAGCGGGAGCCCCCACGAGCAGTACTTC | CASSPWVSGSPHEQYF | . | TRBV6-6 | TRBD2 | TRBJ2-7
TGTGCCAGCAGCTTATTGTCCTTGGGGCAGTACTTC | CASSLLSLGQYF | . | TRBV7-9 | . | TRBJ2-7
TGTGCCAGCAGCCCGAGCACAGATACGCAGTATTTT | CASSPSTDTQYF | . | TRBV7-9 | . | TRBJ2-3
TGTGCCAGCAGCCGGGACCTTGGTCCCTACGAGCAGTACTTC | CASSRDLGPYEQYF | . | TRBV6-4 | . | TRBJ2-7
TGTGCCACCAGCAGAGTGCAGGGAAACTATGGCTACACCTTC | CATSRVQGNYGYTF | . | TRBV15 | . | TRBJ1-2
TGTGCCACCAGCAGAGAGGGGGGGACAACGACGGACTATGGCTACACCTTC | CATSREGGTTTDYGYTF | . | TRBV15 | . | TRBJ1-2
TGTGCCAGCAGCTCGAAGGGACTAGCGGGGAGTGCCTACGAGCAGTACTTC | CASSSKGLAGSAYEQYF | . | TRBV5-4 | TRBD2 | TRBJ2-7
TGTGCCAGCAGCCCCCGGCGGGGACAGGGTTCGTACGAGCAGTACTTC | CASSPRRGQGSYEQYF | few | TRBV14 | TRBD1 | TRBJ2-7
TGCGCCAGTCGTCCGGGGGGGGCAATCGAGCAGTACTTC | CASRPGGAIEQYF | . | TRBV5-1 | TRBD2 | TRBJ2-7
TGTGCCAGCAGTCCCTATCTTCGTCTTGGCTACACCTTC | CASSPYLRLGYTF | . | TRBV6-5 | . | TRBJ1-2
TGTGCCAGCAGCTCCGGTCTTACCTATAATTCACCCCTCCACTTT | CASSSGLTYNSPLHF | . | TRBV5-4 | . | TRBJ1-6
TGTGCCAGCAGCCAAGACTGGTGGGCACCGGGGGGTATGGGCACTGAAGCTTTCTTT | CASSQDWWAPGGMGTEAFF | . | TRBV14 | . | TRBJ1-1
TGTGCCAGCAGCCCTCCGGGACTAGCGGGGCAAGATACGCAGTATTTT | CASSPPGLAGQDTQYF | . | TRBV9 | TRBD2 | TRBJ2-3
TGTGCCAGCAGTGTGATCGGAGGGGCCCCTCAGCCCCAGCATTTT | CASSVIGGAPQPQHF | few | TRBV2 | . | TRBJ1-5
TGTGCCAGCAGCTATATGACAGCAGACCAAGAGACCCAGTACTTC | CASSYMTADQETQYF | . | TRBV7-6 | . | TRBJ2-5
TGTGCCAGCAGCGCCCAGACAGGGTCCAGTGAGCAGTTCTTC | CASSAQTGSSEQFF | . | TRBV9 | TRBD1 | TRBJ2-1
TGTGCCAGCAGCTTACAGCTACAAGAGACCCAGTACTTC | CASSLQLQETQYF | . | TRBV11-1 | . | TRBJ2-5
TGTGCCAGCAGCTTATTTACCCTAAGACTAGCGGGAGATACGCAGTATTTT | CASSLFTLRLAGDTQYF | . | TRBV7-6 | TRBD2 | TRBJ2-3
TGTGCCAGCAGCTTAAGCGGCTCCTTTACCTATGGCTACACCTTC | CASSLSGSFTYGYTF | few | TRBV7-2 | . | TRBJ1-2
TGTGCCAGCAGCTTAGGACAGGGGAGAGAGCAGTACTTC | CASSLGQGREQYF | . | TRBV7-2 | TRBD1 | TRBJ2-7
TGCGCCAGCAGCTTGGAGGGCAGGGGGCCGGACTATGGCTACACCTTC | CASSLEGRGPDYGYTF | . | TRBV5-1 | TRBD1 | TRBJ1-2
TGTGCCAGCAACCCGGGACGGACGAGGTACGAGCAGTACTTC | CASNPGRTRYEQYF | . | TRBV21-1 | . | TRBJ2-7
TGTGCCACCAGCAGAGGACTAGCCGGAGAGACCCAGTACTTC | CATSRGLAGETQYF | . | TRBV15 | TRBD2 | TRBJ2-5
TGCGCCAGCAGCCAAGATATTTCGGGTGGACTGAACATTCAGTACTTC | CASSQDISGGLNIQYF | . | TRBV4-1 | . | TRBJ2-4